This T cell receptor (beta chain) was documented in a study of radiotherapy plus CTLA-4 blockade in lung cancer. This clone was seen more than once but under ten times. Its antigen is as yet unknown. The protocol was immunoSEQ multiplex PCR, while the TCRdb copy is restricted to in-frame clones and leaves out a portion. The sample includes roughly 120,000 clones, nearly 80% of them seen just once. Study-wide findings and caveats: Peripheral blood showed expansion of tumor-derived TCR clones after radiotherapy and ipilimumab. Reports identified early blood T cell clone dynamics, with interferon-beta, as the best response predictor.

In chemo-refractory metastatic non-small-cell lung cancer, patients got ipilimumab CTLA-4 blockade together with focal radiation. This TCR derives from a human donor with non-small cell lung cancer who had a partial response to radiotherapy plus ipilimumab. The sequencing here drew on peripheral blood, taken from a patient treated with radiotherapy plus ipilimumab.

The CDR3 bases are TGCGCCAGCAGCTTGGGCGGGGGGGGCTCCTACAATGAGCAGTTCTTC. Translating gives CASSLGGGGSYNEQFF. J is TRBJ2-1 and V is TRBV5-1; 9 bases are shared with TRBD2. Germline CDR1 and CDR2: SGHRS and YFSETQ. This CDR3 spans 16 amino acids. Unmatched junction bases numbered 1, after V lost 0 bases and J lost 0 bases.